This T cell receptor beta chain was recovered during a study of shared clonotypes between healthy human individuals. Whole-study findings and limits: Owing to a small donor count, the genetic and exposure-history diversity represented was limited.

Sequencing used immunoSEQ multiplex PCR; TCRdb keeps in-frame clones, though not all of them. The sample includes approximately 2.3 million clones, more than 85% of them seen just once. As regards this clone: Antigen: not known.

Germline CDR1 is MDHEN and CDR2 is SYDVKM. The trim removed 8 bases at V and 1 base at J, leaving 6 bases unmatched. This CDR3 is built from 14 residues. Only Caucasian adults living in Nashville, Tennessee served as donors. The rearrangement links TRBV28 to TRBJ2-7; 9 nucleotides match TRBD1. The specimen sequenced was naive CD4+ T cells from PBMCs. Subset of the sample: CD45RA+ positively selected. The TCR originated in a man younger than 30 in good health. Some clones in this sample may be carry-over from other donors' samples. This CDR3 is CASGWGQGSYEQYF. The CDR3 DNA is TGTGCCAGCGGATGGGGACAGGGATCCTACGAGCAGTACTTC.